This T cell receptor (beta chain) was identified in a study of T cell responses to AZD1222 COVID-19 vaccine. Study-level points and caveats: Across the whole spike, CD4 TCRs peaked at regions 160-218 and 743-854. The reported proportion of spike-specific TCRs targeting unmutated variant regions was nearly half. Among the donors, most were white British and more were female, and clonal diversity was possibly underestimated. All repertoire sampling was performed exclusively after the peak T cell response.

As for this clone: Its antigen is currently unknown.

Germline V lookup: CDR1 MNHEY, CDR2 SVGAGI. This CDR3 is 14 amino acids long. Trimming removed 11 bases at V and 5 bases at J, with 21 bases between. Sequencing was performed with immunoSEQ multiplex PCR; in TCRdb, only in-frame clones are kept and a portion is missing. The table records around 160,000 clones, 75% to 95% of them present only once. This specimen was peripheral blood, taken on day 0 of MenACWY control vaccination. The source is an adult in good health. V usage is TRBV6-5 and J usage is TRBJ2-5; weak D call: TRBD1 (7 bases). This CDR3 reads CAGAGGPGEETQYF. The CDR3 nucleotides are TGTGCCGGGGCAGGGGGGCCGGGAGAGGAGACCCAGTACTTC.